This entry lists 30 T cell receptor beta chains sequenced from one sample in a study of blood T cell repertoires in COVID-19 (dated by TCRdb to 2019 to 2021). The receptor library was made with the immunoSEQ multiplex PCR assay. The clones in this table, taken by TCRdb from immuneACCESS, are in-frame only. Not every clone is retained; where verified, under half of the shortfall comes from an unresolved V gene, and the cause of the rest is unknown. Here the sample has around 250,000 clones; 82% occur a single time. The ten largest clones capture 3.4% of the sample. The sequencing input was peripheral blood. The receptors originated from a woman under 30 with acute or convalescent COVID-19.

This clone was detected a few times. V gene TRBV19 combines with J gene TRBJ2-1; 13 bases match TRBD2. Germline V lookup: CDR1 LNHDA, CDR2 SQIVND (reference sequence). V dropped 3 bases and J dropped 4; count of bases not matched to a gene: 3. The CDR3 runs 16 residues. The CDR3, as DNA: TGTGCCAGTAGTATCGGGACTAGCGGGACATACAATGAGCAGTTCTTC. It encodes CASSIGTSGTYNEQFF.

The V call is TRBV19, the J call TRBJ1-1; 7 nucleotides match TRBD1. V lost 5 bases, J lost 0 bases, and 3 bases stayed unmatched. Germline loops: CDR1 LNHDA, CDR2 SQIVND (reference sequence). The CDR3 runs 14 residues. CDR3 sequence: CASSVDRLNTEAFF. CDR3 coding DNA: TGTGCCAGTAGTGTGGACAGGCTGAACACTGAAGCTTTCTTT.

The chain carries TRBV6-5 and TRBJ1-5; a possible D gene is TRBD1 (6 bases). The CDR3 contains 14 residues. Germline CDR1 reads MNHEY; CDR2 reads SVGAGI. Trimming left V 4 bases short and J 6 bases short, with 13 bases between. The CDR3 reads CASSSRQDGQPQHF. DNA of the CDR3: TGTGCCAGCAGTTCGAGACAGGATGGTCAGCCCCAGCATTTT.

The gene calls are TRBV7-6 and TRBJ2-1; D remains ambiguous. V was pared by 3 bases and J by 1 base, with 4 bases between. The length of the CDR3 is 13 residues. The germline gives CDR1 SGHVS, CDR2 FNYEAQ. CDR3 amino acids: CASSFQSYNEQFF. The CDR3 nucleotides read TGTGCCAGCAGCTTTCAATCCTACAATGAGCAGTTCTTC.

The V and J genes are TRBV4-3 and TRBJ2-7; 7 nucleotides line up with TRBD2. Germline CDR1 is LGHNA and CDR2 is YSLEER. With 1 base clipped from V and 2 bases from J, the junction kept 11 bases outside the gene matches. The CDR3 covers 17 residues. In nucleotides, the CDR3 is TGCGCCAGCAGCCAAGCTTTGGGCTGGGGGGGGGCCTACGAGCAGTACTTC. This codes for CASSQALGWGGAYEQYF.

CDR3 amino acids: CSVEVLKSSYNEQFF. The DNA for the CDR3 is TGCAGCGTTGAGGTCTTAAAGAGCTCCTACAATGAGCAGTTCTTC. V usage is TRBV29-1 and J usage is TRBJ2-1; D ambiguous. V gave up 3 bases and J gave up 0 bases, with 12 bases separating them. Germline CDR1 reads SQVTM; CDR2 reads ANQGSEA. The CDR3 is 15 residues long.

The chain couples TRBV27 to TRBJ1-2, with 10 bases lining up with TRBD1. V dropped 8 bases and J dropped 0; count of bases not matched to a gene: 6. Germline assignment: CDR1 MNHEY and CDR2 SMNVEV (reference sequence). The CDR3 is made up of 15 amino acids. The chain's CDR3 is CASLPGQGANYGYTF. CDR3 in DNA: TGTGCCAGCCTCCCCGGACAGGGGGCTAACTATGGCTACACCTTC.

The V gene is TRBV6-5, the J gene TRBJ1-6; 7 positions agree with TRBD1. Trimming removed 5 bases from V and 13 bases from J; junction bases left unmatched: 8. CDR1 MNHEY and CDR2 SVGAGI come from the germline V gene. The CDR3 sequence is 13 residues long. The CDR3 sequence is CASSKTGNLPLHF. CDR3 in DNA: TGTGCCAGCAGTAAGACAGGGAACTTGCCCCTCCACTTT.

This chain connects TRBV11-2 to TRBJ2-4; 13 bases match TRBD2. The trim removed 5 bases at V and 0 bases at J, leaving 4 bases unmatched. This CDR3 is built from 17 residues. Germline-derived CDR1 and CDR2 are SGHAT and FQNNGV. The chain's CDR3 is CASSVGLAGVAKNIQYF. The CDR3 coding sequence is TGTGCCAGCAGCGTAGGACTAGCGGGAGTAGCCAAAAACATTCAGTACTTC.

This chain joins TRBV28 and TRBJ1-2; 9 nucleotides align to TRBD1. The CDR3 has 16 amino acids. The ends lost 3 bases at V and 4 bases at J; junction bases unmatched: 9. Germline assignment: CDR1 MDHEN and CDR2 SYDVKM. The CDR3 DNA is TGTGCCAGCAGTTTTGACAGGGGGTCGTTCGGCTATGGCTACACCTTC. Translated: CASSFDRGSFGYGYTF.

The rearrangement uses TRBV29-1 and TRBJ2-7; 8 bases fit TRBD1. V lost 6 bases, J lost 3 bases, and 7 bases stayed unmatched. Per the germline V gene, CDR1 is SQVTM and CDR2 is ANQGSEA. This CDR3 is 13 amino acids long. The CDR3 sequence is CSVSGQGHYEQYF. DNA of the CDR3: TGCAGCGTCTCAGGACAGGGCCACTACGAGCAGTACTTC.

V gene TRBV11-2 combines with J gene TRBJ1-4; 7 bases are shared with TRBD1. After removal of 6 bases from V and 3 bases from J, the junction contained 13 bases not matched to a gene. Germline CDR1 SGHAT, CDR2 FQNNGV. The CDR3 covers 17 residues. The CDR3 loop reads CASSHRSYRGSNEKLFF. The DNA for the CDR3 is TGTGCCAGCAGTCATAGGTCGTACAGGGGCTCTAATGAAAAACTGTTTTTT.

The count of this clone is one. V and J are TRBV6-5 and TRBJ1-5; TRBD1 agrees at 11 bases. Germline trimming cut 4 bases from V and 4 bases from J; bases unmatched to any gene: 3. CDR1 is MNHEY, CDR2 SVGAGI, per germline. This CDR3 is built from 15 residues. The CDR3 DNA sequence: TGTGCCAGCAGTTCGGGGACAGGGGGGAATCAGCCCCAGCATTTT. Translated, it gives CASSSGTGGNQPQHF.

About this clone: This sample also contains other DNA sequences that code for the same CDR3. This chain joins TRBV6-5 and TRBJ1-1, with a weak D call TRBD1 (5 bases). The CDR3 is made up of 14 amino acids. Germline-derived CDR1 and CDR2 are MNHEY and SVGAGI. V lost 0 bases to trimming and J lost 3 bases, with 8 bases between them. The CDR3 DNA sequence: TGTGCCAGCAGTTACTCGGGGGGGGACACTGAAGCTTTCTTT. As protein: CASSYSGGDTEAFF.

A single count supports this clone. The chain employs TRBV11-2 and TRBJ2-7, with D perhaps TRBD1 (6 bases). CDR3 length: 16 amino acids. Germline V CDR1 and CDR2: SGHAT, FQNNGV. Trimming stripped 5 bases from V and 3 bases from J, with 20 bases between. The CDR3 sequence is CASSPRGTPTFYEQYF. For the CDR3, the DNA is TGTGCCAGCAGCCCTAGGGGGACCCCCACGTTCTACGAGCAGTACTTC.

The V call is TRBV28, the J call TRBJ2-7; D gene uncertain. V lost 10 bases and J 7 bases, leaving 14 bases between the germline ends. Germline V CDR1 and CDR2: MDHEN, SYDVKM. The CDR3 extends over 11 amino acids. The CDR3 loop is CATQGSGEQYF. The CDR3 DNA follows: TGTGCCACCCAAGGTTCCGGGGAGCAGTACTTC.

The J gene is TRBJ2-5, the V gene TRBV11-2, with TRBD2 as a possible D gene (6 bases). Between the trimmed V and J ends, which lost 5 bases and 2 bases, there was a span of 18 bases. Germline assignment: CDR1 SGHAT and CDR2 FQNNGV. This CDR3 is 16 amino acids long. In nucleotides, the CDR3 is TGTGCCAGCAGCCCCCCGACTAGTTATCGGCAAGAGACCCAGTACTTC. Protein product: CASSPPTSYRQETQYF. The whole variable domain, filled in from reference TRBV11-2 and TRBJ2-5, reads EAGVAQSPRYKIIEKRQSVAFWCNPISGHATLYWYQQILGQGPKLLIQFQNNGVVDDSQLPKDRFSAERLKGVDSTLKIQPAKLEDSAVYLCASSPPTSYRQETQYFGPGTRLLVL.

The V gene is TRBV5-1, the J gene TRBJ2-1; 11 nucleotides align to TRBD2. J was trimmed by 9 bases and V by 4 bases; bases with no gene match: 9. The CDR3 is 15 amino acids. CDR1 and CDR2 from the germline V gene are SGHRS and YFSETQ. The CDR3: CASSQLAGGPFEQFF. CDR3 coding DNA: TGCGCCAGCAGCCAGTTAGCGGGAGGGCCTTTTGAGCAGTTCTTC.

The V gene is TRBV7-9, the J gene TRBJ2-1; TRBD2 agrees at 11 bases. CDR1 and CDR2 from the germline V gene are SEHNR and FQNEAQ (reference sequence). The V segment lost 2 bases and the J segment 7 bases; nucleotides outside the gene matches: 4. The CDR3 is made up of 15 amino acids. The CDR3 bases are TGTGCCAGCAGCTTAACTAGCGGGAGCGTAAATGAGCAGTTCTTC. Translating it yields CASSLTSGSVNEQFF.

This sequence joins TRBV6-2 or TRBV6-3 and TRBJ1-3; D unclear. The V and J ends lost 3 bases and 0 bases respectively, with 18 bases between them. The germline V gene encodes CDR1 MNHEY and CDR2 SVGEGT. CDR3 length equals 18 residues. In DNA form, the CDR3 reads TGTGCCAGCAGTTATTATCAGCATGGAGTTGGCTCTGGAAACACCATATATTTT. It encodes CASSYYQHGVGSGNTIYF.

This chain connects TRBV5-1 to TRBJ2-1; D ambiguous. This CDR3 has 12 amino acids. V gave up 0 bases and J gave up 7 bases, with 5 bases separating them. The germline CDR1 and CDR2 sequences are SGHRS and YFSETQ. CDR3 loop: CASSLGPNEQFF. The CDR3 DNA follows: TGCGCCAGCAGCTTGGGTCCGAATGAGCAGTTCTTC.

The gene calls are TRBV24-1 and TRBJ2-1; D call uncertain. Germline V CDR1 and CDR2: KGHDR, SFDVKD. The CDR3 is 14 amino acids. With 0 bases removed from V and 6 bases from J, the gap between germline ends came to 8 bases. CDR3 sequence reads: CATSDLYSGNEQFF. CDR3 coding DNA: TGTGCCACCAGTGATTTGTACTCGGGCAATGAGCAGTTCTTC.

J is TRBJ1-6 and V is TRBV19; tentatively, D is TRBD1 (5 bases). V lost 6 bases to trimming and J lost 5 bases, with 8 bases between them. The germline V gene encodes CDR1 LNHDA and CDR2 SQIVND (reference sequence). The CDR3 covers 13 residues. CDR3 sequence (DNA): TGTGCCAGTAGCCCGGGGGATAATTCACCCCTCCACTTT. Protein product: CASSPGDNSPLHF.

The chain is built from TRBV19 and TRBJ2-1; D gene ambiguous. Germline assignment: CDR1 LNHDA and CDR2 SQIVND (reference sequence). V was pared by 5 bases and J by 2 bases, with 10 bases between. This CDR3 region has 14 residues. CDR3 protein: CASSSGVAYNEQFF. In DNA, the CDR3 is TGTGCCAGTAGTTCCGGAGTAGCCTACAATGAGCAGTTCTTC.

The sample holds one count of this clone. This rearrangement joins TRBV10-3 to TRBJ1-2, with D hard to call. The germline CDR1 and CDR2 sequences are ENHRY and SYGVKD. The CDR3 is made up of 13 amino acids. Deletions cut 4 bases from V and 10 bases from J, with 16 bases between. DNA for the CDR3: TGTGCCATCAGTGGTGGAGGATCCGACGTCTACACCTTC. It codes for CAISGGGSDVYTF.

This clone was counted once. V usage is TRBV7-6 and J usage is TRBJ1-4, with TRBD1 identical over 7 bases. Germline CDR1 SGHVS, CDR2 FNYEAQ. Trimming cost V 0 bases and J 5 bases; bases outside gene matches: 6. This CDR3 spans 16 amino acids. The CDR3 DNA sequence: TGTGCCAGCAGCTTAGCAACAGGGGAAAGAAATGAAAAACTGTTTTTT. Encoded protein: CASSLATGERNEKLFF.

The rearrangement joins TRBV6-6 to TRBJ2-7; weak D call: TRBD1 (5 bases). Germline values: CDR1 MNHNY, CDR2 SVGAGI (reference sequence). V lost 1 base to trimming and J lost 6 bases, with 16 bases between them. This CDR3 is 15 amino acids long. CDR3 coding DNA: TGTGCCAGCAGTTACTTCCCCGGGTATGGGGCCGAGCAGTACTTC. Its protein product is CASSYFPGYGAEQYF.

CDR3 in DNA: TGTGCCAGCAAACCGACGTGGGGGGCTGAAGCTTTCTTT. Protein: CASKPTWGAEAFF. The chain is built from TRBV14 and TRBJ1-1, with a weak D call TRBD1 (5 bases). V was shortened by 7 bases and J by 6 bases, with 15 bases between the two germline ends. The CDR3 is 13 residues long. Germline assignment: CDR1 SGHDN and CDR2 FVKESK.

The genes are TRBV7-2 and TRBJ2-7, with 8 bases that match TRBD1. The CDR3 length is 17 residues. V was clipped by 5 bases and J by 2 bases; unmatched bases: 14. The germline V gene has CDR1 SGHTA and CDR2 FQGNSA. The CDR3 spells CASSPGTGHPGPYEQYF. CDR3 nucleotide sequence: TGTGCCAGCAGCCCAGGGACAGGCCATCCAGGCCCCTACGAGCAGTACTTC.

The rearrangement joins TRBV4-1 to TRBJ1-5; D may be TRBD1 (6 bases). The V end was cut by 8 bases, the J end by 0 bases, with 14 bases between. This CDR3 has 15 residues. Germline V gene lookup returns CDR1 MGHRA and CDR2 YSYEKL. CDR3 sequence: CASGPGHLSNQPQHF. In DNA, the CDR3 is TGCGCCAGCGGCCCGGGACACCTTAGCAATCAGCCCCAGCATTTT.